The entry below gives a single TCR beta chain sequence along with its context. The sample comes from a study of T cell changes during pregnancy in multiple sclerosis. Deletions cut 0 bases from V and 4 bases from J, with 4 bases between. Germline V gene sequence: CDR1 SGHAT, CDR2 FQNNGV. The CDR3 spans 13 residues. Here immunoSEQ multiplex PCR was the method, and the copy in TCRdb shows in-frame clones only, minus some. The sample yields 72,000 or so clones, 85% to 95% seen once. The rearrangement links TRBV11-2 to TRBJ2-1; no firm D call. This sequence originates from a female donor with multiple sclerosis, enrolled in a pregnancy study. The sequences come from peripheral blood, collected in the second trimester of pregnancy. This chain's CDR3 is CASSLDLYNEQFF. The CDR3 coding sequence is TGTGCCAGCAGCTTAGATCTGTACAATGAGCAGTTCTTC.